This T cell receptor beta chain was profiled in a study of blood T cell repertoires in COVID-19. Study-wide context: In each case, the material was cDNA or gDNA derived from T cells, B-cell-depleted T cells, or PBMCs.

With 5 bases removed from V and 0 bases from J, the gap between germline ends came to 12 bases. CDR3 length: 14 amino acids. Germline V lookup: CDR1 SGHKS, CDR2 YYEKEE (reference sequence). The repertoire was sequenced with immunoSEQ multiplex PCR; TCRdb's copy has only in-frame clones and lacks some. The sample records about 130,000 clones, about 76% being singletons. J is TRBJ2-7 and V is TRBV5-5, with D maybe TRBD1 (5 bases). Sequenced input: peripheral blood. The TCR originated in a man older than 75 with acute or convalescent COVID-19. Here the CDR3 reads CASSLTRDSYEQYF. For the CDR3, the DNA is TGTGCCAGCAGTCTTACCAGGGACTCCTACGAGCAGTACTTC.